This paragraph reports one T cell receptor (beta chain). The investigators reverse transcribed all of the isolated RNA, so they sequenced expressed TCRB transcripts. Reads for stem cell-like memory T cell samples averaged around 1 million. Data came from immunoSEQ multiplex PCR; TCRdb stores just in-frame clones and leaves some out. The sample consists of tens of thousands of clones, around 32% of them appearing once. The data belong to a study of beta chain features in type 1 diabetes. Germline lookup yields CDR1 LGHNA and CDR2 YSLEER. Between the trimmed V and J ends, which lost 3 bases and 2 bases, there was a span of 15 bases. This CDR3 has 16 residues.

The chain recombines TRBV4-3 with TRBJ2-3; weak D call: TRBD1 (5 bases). The clonotype originates from a woman under 30 in good health. The sample consisted of stem cell memory CD4+ T cells from blood. The CDR3 loop reads CASSHTPTGYTDTQYF. In DNA, the CDR3 is TGCGCCAGCAGCCATACCCCCACAGGCTACACAGATACGCAGTATTTT.